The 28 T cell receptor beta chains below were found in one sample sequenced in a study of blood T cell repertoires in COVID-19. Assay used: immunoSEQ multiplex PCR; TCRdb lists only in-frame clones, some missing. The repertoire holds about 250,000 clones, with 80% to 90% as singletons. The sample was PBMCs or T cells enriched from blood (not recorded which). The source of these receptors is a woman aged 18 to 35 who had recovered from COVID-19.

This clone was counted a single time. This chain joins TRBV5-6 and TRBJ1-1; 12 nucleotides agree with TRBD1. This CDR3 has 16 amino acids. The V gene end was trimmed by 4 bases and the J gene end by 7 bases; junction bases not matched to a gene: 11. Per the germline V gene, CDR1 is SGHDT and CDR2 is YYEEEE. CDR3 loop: CASSLGTGGVFGEAFF. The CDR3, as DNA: TGTGCCAGCAGCCTAGGGACAGGGGGCGTGTTCGGTGAAGCTTTCTTT.

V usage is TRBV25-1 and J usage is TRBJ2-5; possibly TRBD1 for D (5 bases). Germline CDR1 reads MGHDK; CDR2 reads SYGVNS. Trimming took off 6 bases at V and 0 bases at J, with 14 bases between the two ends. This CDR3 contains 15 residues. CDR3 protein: CASSDSQFDQETQYF. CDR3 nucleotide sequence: TGTGCCAGCAGCGACAGCCAGTTCGACCAAGAGACCCAGTACTTC.

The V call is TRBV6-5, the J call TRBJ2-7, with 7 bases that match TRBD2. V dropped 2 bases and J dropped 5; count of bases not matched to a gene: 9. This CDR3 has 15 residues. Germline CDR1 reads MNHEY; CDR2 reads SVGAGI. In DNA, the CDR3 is TGTGCCAGCAGTTACGGTGGGAGGGATGGTGACGAGCAGTACTTC. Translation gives CASSYGGRDGDEQYF.

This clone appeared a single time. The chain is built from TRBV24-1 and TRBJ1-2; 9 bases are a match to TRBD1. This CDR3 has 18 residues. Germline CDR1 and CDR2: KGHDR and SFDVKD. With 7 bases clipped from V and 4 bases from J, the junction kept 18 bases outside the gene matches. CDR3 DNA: TGTGCCACCAGAACCCCGGGACAGGGATTATCATTCTCCTATGGCTACACCTTC. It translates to CATRTPGQGLSFSYGYTF.

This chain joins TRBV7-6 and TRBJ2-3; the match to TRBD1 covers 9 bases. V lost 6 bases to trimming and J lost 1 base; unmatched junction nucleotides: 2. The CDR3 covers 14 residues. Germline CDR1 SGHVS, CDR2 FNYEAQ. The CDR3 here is CASRDRGGTDTQYF. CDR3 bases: TGTGCCAGCAGGGACAGGGGCGGCACAGATACGCAGTATTTT.

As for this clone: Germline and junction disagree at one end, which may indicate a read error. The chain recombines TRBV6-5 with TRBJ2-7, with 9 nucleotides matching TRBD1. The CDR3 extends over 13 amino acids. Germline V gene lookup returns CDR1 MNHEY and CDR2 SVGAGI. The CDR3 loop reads CASTYRGPYEQYF. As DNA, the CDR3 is TGTGCCAGCACTTACAGGGGGCCCTACGAGCAGTACTTC.

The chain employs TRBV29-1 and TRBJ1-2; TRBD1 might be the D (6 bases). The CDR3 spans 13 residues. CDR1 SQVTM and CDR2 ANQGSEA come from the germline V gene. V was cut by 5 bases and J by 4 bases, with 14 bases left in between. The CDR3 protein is CSVKEQGGYGYTF. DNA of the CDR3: TGCAGCGTTAAGGAACAGGGTGGCTATGGCTACACCTTC.

The CDR3 DNA follows: TGTGCCAGCAGCCAAGTAGGCGGGGGCACTGAAGCTTTCTTT. Translation gives CASSQVGGGTEAFF. The chain recombines TRBV3-1 (or the pseudogene TRBV3-2) with TRBJ1-1; possibly TRBD1 for D (5 bases). V dropped 1 base and J dropped 4 bases, with 10 bases sitting between them. Per the germline V gene, CDR1 is LGHDT and CDR2 is YNNKEL (reference sequence). CDR3 length: 14 residues.

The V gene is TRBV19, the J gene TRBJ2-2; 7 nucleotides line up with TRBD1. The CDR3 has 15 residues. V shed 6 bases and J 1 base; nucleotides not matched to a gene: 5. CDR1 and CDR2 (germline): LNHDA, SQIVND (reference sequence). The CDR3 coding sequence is TGTGCCAGTAGCCCGGGACAGATGAACACCGGGGAGCTGTTTTTT. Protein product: CASSPGQMNTGELFF.

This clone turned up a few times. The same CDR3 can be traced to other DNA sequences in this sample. CDR3 coding DNA: TGTGCCAGTAGTATAAGAGGGCTGGGAACCGGGGAGCTGTTTTTT. Its translation: CASSIRGLGTGELFF. The V call is TRBV19, the J call TRBJ2-2; possibly TRBD2 for D (5 bases). Deletions cut 2 bases from V and 5 bases from J, with 12 bases between. There are 15 residues in the CDR3. Germline V gene lookup returns CDR1 LNHDA and CDR2 SQIVND (reference sequence).

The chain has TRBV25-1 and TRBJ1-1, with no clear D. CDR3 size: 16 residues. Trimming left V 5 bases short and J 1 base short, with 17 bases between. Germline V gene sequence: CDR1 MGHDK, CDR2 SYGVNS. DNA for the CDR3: TGTGCCAGCAGTAGAACCGGGATATTAGGGAACACTGAAGCTTTCTTT. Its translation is CASSRTGILGNTEAFF.

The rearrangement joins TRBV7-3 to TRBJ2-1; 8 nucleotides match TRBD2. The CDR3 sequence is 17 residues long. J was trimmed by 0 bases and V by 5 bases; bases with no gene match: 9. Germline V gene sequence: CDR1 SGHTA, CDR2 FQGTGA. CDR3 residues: CASSPRGGRSSYNEQFF. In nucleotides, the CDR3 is TGTGCCAGCAGCCCCCGGGGGGGGCGCAGCTCCTACAATGAGCAGTTCTTC.

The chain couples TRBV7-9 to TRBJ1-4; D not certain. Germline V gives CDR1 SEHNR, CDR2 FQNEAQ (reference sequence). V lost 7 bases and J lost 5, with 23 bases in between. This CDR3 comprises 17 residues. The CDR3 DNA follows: TGTGCCAGCATGGGTAGGAAGACTCCCGGCGACAATGAAAAACTGTTTTTT. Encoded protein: CASMGRKTPGDNEKLFF.

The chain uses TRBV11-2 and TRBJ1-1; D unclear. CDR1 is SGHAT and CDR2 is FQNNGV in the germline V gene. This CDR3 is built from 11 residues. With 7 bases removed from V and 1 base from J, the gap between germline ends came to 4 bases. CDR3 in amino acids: CASTQNTEAFF. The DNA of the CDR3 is TGTGCCAGCACCCAGAACACTGAAGCTTTCTTT.

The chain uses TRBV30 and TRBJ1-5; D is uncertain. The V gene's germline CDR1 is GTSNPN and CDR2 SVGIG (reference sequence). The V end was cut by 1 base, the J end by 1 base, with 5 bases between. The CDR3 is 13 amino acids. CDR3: CAWSDASNQPQHF. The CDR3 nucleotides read TGTGCCTGGAGTGACGCGAGCAATCAGCCCCAGCATTTT.

The CDR3 region has the DNA TGTGCCAGCAGTCCGCTAGGGGGCCGCGCCTACGAGCAGTACTTC. Its protein product is CASSPLGGRAYEQYF. V and J are TRBV28 and TRBJ2-7; 7 bases align to TRBD1. The CDR3 covers 15 residues. The germline V gene encodes CDR1 MDHEN and CDR2 SYDVKM. V shed 5 bases and J 2 bases; nucleotides not matched to a gene: 9.

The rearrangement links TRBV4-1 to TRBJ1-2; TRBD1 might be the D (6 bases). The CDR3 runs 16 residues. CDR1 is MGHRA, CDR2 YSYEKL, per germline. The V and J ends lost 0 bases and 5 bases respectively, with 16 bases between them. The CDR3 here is CASSQDGQSWVYGYTF. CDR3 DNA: TGCGCCAGCAGCCAAGATGGACAGAGCTGGGTTTATGGCTACACCTTC.

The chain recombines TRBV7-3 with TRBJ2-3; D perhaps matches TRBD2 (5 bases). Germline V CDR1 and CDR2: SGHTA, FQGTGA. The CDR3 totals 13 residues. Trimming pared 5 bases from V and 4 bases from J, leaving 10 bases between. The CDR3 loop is CASSPAVADTQYF. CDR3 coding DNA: TGTGCCAGCAGCCCAGCGGTGGCAGATACGCAGTATTTT.

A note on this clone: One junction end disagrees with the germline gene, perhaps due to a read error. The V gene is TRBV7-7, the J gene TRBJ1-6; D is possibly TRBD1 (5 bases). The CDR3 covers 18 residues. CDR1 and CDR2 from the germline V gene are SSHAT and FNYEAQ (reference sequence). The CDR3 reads CASRAFITQAAGNSPLHF. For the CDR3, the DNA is TGTGCTAGCAGGGCTTTTATTACACAGGCTGCAGGGAATTCACCCCTCCACTTT.

The CDR3 DNA reads as TGCAGTGCTAGTAGACAGGGACGGAACTATGGCTACACCTTC. This sequence encodes CSASRQGRNYGYTF. This chain uses TRBV20-1 with TRBJ1-2, with 7 bases identical to TRBD1. From germline, CDR1 is DFQATT and CDR2 SNEGSKA (reference sequence). V lost 3 bases, J lost 2 bases, and 6 bases stayed unmatched. The CDR3 consists of 14 residues.

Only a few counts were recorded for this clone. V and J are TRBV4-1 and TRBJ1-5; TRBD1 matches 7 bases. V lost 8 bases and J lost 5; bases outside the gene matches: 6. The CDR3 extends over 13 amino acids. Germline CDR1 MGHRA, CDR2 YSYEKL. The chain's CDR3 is CASGQDGYQPQHF. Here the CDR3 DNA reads TGCGCCAGCGGACAGGACGGCTATCAGCCCCAGCATTTT.

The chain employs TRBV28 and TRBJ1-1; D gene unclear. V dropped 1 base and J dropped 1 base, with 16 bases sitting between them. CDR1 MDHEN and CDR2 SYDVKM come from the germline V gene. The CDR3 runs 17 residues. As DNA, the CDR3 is TGTGCCAGCAGTTTATACCACAAAGGATGGGCGAACACTGAAGCTTTCTTT. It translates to CASSLYHKGWANTEAFF.

CDR3 DNA sequence: TGTGCCAGCAGTTTTGACAACTACGAGCAGTACTTC. It encodes CASSFDNYEQYF. The chain links TRBV12-3 or TRBV12-4 to TRBJ2-7, with no clear D. V lost 3 bases to trimming and J lost 3 bases, with 6 bases between them. The CDR3 spans 12 residues.

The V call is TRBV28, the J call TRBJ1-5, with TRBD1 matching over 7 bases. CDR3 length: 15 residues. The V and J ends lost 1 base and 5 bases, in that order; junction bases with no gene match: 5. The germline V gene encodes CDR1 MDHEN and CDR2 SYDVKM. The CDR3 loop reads CASSLYRGMDQPQHF. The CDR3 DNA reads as TGTGCCAGCAGTTTATACAGGGGAATGGATCAGCCCCAGCATTTT.

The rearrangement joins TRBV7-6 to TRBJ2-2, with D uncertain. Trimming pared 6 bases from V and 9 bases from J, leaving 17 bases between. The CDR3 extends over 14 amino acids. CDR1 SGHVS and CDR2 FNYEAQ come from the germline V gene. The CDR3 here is CASSPDKAAWELFF. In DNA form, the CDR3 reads TGTGCCAGCAGTCCCGACAAGGCCGCCTGGGAGCTGTTTTTT.

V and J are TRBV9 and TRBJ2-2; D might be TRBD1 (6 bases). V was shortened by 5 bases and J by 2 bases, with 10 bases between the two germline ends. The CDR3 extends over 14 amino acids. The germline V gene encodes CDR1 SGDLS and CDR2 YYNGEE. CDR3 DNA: TGTGCCAGCAGAACAGGGCTAAACACCGGGGAGCTGTTTTTT. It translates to CASRTGLNTGELFF. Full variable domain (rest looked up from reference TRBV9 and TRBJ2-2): DSGVTQTPKHLITATGQRVTLRCSPRSGDLSVYWYQQSLDQGLQFLIQYYNGEERAKGNILERFSAQQFPDLHSELNLSSLELGDSALYFCASRTGLNTGELFFGEGSRLTVL.

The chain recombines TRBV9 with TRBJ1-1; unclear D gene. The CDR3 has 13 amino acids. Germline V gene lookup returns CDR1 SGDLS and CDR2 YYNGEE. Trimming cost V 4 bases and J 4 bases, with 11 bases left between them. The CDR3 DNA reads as TGTGCCAGCAGCACTGGTGGTGGCACTGAAGCTTTCTTT. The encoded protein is CASSTGGGTEAFF.

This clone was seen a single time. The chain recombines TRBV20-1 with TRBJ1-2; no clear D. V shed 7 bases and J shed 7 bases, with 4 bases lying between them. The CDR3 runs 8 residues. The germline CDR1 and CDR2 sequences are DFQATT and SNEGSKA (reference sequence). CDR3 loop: CSVGGYTF. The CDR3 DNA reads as TGCAGTGTCGGTGGCTACACCTTC.